Shown below are 20 T cell receptor beta chains from a single sample sequenced in a study of cytomegalovirus exposure and HLA in healthy donors. This PCR relied on a set of 60 Vbeta primers and 13 Jbeta primers. Profiling relied on immunoSEQ multiplex PCR, and the TCRdb table lists in-frame clones only, not all of them. This sample carries fewer than 350,000 clones, approximately 90% of them seen once, and the ten largest clones take 2% to 3%. Input material: PBMCs. These receptors were obtained from a woman aged 18-29 years in good health and CMV-seronegative.

The chain employs TRBV30 and TRBJ2-2, with TRBD2 matching over 8 bases. The CDR3 consists of 15 residues. The junction had 10 bases not matched to a gene; V was cut back by 4 bases and J by 6 bases. Germline V gene data show CDR1 as GTSNPN and CDR2 as SVGIG (reference sequence). CDR3: CAWIPGLVTSGELFF. Written as DNA, the CDR3 is TGTGCCTGGATCCCGGGACTAGTAACATCCGGGGAGCTGTTTTTT.

The chain employs TRBV19 and TRBJ2-7, with a weak D call TRBD1 (6 bases). This CDR3 has 14 amino acids. V lost 3 bases and J lost 2, with 11 bases in between. Germline CDR1 and CDR2: LNHDA and SQIVND (reference sequence). The CDR3 DNA follows: TGTGCCAGTAGTATTGGGGGCACTACCTACGAGCAGTACTTC. Its translation: CASSIGGTTYEQYF.

For this clone: This sample also contains other DNA sequences that code for the same CDR3. This chain links TRBV27 with TRBJ2-7, with 10 bases fitting TRBD2. CDR1 and CDR2 (germline): MNHEY, SMNVEV (reference sequence). The CDR3 spans 15 residues. V lost 3 bases to trimming and J lost 2 bases; unmatched junction nucleotides: 4. The CDR3 DNA is TGTGCCAGCAGTTTCGTAGCGGGGGGACCCTACGAGCAGTACTTC. It is translated as CASSFVAGGPYEQYF.

V gene TRBV7-9 combines with J gene TRBJ2-7; 7 nucleotides line up with TRBD1. This CDR3 is built from 15 residues. CDR1 and CDR2 (germline): SEHNR, FQNEAQ (reference sequence). J was trimmed by 0 bases and V by 3 bases; bases with no gene match: 5. The CDR3 protein is CASSFRDSLSYEQYF. Here the CDR3 DNA reads TGTGCCAGCAGCTTCCGGGACAGCCTCTCCTACGAGCAGTACTTC.

This chain joins TRBV11-2 and TRBJ2-1, with D possibly matching TRBD2 (5 bases). Germline values: CDR1 SGHAT, CDR2 FQNNGV. CDR3 length: 13 residues. V was pared by 1 base and J by 9 bases, with 10 bases between. As DNA, the CDR3 is TGTGCCAGCAGCTTAGGACGGGGATTTGAGCAGTTCTTC. This translates into CASSLGRGFEQFF.

The chain recombines TRBV7-8 with TRBJ2-7, with 9 bases lining up with TRBD1. The V gene end was trimmed by 7 bases and the J gene end by 3 bases; junction bases not matched to a gene: 10. The CDR3 runs 15 residues. CDR1 SGHVS and CDR2 FQNEAQ come from the germline V gene. In DNA, the CDR3 is TGTGCCAGCACCCCGGGCGGGACAGGGAACTACGAGCAGTACTTC. Encoded protein: CASTPGGTGNYEQYF.

The V and J genes are TRBV9 and TRBJ2-1, with 13 nucleotides matching TRBD2. The CDR3 contains 16 residues. Per the germline V gene, CDR1 is SGDLS and CDR2 is YYNGEE. V lost 3 bases and J lost 9; bases outside the gene matches: 9. The CDR3 reads CASSERGTSGAREQFF. Here the CDR3 DNA reads TGTGCCAGCAGCGAGAGGGGGACTAGCGGGGCGCGTGAGCAGTTCTTC.

The chain joins TRBV6-1 to TRBJ2-4; tentative D call: TRBD1 (5 bases). Germline CDR1 MNHNS, CDR2 SASEGT. This CDR3 is built from 13 residues. Trimming took off 2 bases at V and 6 bases at J, with 8 bases between the two ends. As DNA, the CDR3 is TGTGCCAGCAGTGAAACTGACAGAAACATTCAGTACTTC. It codes for CASSETDRNIQYF.

This chain uses TRBV2 with TRBJ2-1, with TRBD2 matching over 8 bases. In germline, CDR1 is SNHLY, CDR2 FYNNEI. The V gene end was trimmed by 6 bases and the J gene end by 9 bases; junction bases not matched to a gene: 13. CDR3 size: 15 residues. CDR3 loop: CASSGGAVAATEQFF. The CDR3 DNA reads as TGTGCCAGCAGCGGGGGGGCCGTTGCTGCAACTGAGCAGTTCTTC.

In the case of this clone: Other DNA sequences in the same sample also yield this CDR3. This sequence joins TRBV5-1 and TRBJ2-5; D unresolved. The CDR3 is 14 amino acids. In germline, CDR1 is SGHRS, CDR2 YFSETQ. The V end lost 0 bases, the J end lost 1 base, and 7 bases lay between the germline ends. The CDR3 DNA sequence: TGCGCCAGCAGCTTGGGGCAGATCCAAGAGACCCAGTACTTC. Translating gives CASSLGQIQETQYF.

This clone was picked up one time. The CDR3 DNA follows: TGTGCCACCAGCAGATCAGGGGAGAATGGCTACACCTTC. Amino acids: CATSRSGENGYTF. The chain joins TRBV15 to TRBJ1-2, with D possibly being TRBD1 (6 bases). The V gene's germline CDR1 is LNHNV and CDR2 YYDKDF (reference sequence). V lost 2 bases and J lost 6, with 10 bases in between. The CDR3 runs to 13 residues.

This chain links TRBV11-3 with TRBJ2-1, with 7 nucleotides matching TRBD2. V shed 5 bases and J 8 bases; nucleotides not matched to a gene: 12. Germline CDR1 SGHNT, CDR2 YENEEA. The length of the CDR3 is 15 residues. The CDR3 region has the DNA TGTGCCAGCAGCCCCAGTTCGGGTCGGGGGGATGAGCAGTTCTTC. Translation: CASSPSSGRGDEQFF.

The chain joins TRBV30 to TRBJ2-1; 8 nucleotides align to TRBD1. The V segment lost 2 bases and the J segment 1 base; nucleotides outside the gene matches: 1. Per germline, CDR1 GTSNPN and CDR2 SVGIG (reference sequence). This CDR3 contains 14 residues. This CDR3 is CAWSNRGSYNEQFF. The CDR3 nucleotides read TGTGCCTGGAGTAACAGGGGGTCCTACAATGAGCAGTTCTTC.

The chain links TRBV5-6 to TRBJ2-7, with a possible D match to TRBD1 (6 bases). The V end was cut by 6 bases, the J end by 2 bases, with 18 bases between. CDR1 is SGHDT and CDR2 is YYEEEE in the germline V gene. The CDR3 covers 15 residues. This CDR3 is CASTWGQGSPYEQYF. DNA for the CDR3: TGTGCCAGCACCTGGGGGCAGGGGAGTCCCTACGAGCAGTACTTC.

This clone has a handful of counts. The chain has TRBV7-9 and TRBJ2-7; 8 nucleotides align to TRBD2. V gave up 4 bases and J gave up 4 bases; unmatched junction bases: 9. This CDR3 has 15 residues. Germline CDR1 SEHNR, CDR2 FQNEAQ (reference sequence). The CDR3 sequence: CASSSAGGREYEQYF. Written as DNA, the CDR3 is TGTGCCAGCAGCTCCGCGGGGGGTCGGGAATACGAGCAGTACTTC.

This chain connects TRBV4-2 to TRBJ1-3; 8 bases agree with TRBD1. CDR3 length: 14 amino acids. CDR1 is LGHNA and CDR2 is YNFKEQ in the germline V gene. J was trimmed by 8 bases and V by 1 base; bases with no gene match: 4. The CDR3 protein is CASSQAGTGDTIYF. The CDR3 DNA reads as TGTGCCAGCAGCCAAGCGGGGACAGGTGACACCATATATTTT.

CDR3 sequence: CAWISDRGNGYTF. The CDR3 DNA sequence: TGTGCCTGGATTTCGGACAGGGGCAATGGCTACACCTTC. The V call is TRBV30, the J call TRBJ1-2; 9 bases are shared with TRBD1. Per the germline V gene, CDR1 is GTSNPN and CDR2 is SVGIG (reference sequence). V lost 4 bases, J lost 6 bases, and 6 bases stayed unmatched. The CDR3 length is 13 residues.

The gene calls are TRBV7-3 and TRBJ1-6; 7 bases line up with TRBD1. Trimming took 2 bases from V and 7 from J; bases not matched to a gene: 2. Looked up from germline, CDR1 is SGHTA and CDR2 is FQGTGA. The length of the CDR3 is 14 residues. The CDR3 nucleotides read TGTGCCAGCAGCTTAGCGACAGGGAATTCACCCCTCCACTTT. It codes for CASSLATGNSPLHF.

V usage is TRBV7-3 and J usage is TRBJ1-3; D perhaps matches TRBD1 (6 bases). Trimming shortened V by 3 bases and J by 2 bases, and 8 bases separated the two germline ends. This CDR3 comprises 14 residues. Germline-derived CDR1 and CDR2 are SGHTA and FQGTGA. CDR3 amino acids: CASSFTGTGNTIYF. The CDR3 nucleotides are TGTGCCAGCAGCTTTACAGGGACTGGAAACACCATATATTTT.

The chain joins TRBV10-1 to TRBJ1-1; 10 nucleotides match TRBD1. The germline V gene has CDR1 WNHNN and CDR2 SYGVQD (reference sequence). The CDR3 is made up of 14 amino acids. The V segment lost 6 bases and the J segment 5 bases; nucleotides outside the gene matches: 6. In DNA, the CDR3 is TGCGCCAGCAGAGCCGGGACAGGGGAGACTGAAGCTTTCTTT. Encoded protein: CASRAGTGETEAFF.